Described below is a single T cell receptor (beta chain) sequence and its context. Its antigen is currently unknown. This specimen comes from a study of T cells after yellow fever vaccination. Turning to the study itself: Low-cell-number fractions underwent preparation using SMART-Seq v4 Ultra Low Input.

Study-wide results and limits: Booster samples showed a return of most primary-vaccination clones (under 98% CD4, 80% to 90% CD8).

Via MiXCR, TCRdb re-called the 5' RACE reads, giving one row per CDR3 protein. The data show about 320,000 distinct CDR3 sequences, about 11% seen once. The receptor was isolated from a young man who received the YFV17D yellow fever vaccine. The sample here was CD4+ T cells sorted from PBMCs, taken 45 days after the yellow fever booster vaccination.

In DNA, the CDR3 is TGTGCCAGCAAAAGGGGGGCAGGGAAGACCTATGGCTACACCTTC. It translates to CASKRGAGKTYGYTF. This chain connects TRBV6-5 to TRBJ1-2, with a possible D match to TRBD1 (6 bases). V lost 7 bases to trimming and J lost 4 bases, with 19 bases between them. This CDR3 spans 15 amino acids. Germline values: CDR1 MNHEY, CDR2 SVGAGI.